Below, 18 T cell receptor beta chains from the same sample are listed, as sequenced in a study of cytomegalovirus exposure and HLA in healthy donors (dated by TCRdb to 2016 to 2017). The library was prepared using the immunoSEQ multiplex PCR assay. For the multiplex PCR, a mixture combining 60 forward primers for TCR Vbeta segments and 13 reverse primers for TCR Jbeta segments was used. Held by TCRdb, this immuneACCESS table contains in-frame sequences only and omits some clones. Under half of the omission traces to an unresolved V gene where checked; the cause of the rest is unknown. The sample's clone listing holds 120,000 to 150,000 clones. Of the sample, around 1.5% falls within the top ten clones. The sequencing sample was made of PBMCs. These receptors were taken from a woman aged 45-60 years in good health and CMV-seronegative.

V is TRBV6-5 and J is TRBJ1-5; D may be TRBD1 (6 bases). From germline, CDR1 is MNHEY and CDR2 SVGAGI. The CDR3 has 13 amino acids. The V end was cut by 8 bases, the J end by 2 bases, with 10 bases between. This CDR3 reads CASSDSRNQPQHF. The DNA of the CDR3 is TGTGCCAGCTCGGACAGCCGCAATCAGCCCCAGCATTTT.

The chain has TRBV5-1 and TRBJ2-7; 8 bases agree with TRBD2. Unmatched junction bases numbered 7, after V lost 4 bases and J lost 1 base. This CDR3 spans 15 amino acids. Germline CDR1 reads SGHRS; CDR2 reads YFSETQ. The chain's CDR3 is CASSPREGPSYEQYF. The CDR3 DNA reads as TGCGCCAGCAGCCCACGGGAGGGGCCATCCTACGAGCAGTACTTC.

The CDR3 coding sequence is TGTGCCAGCAGCGCTTATGGGGGCGCACGGGGTTCACCCCTCCACTTT. This codes for CASSAYGGARGSPLHF. The rearrangement uses TRBV7-6 and TRBJ1-6, with D perhaps matching TRBD1 (6 bases). The germline V and J ends were trimmed by 5 bases and 9 bases, with 20 bases remaining between them. Germline CDR1 and CDR2: SGHVS and FNYEAQ. This CDR3 region has 16 residues.

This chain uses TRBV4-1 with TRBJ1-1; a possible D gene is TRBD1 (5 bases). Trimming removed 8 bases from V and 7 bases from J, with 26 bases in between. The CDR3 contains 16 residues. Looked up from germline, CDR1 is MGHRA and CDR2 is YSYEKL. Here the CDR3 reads CASQGFKQQKPFEAFF. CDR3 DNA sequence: TGCGCCAGCCAGGGTTTTAAACAGCAGAAGCCATTTGAAGCTTTCTTT.

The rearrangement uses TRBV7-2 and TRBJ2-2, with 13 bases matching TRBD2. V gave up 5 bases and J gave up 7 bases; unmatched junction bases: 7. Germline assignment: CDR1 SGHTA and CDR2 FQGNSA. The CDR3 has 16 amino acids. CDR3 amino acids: CASSLRLAGGIGELFF. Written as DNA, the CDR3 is TGTGCCAGCAGCCTGCGACTAGCGGGAGGTATCGGGGAGCTGTTTTTT.

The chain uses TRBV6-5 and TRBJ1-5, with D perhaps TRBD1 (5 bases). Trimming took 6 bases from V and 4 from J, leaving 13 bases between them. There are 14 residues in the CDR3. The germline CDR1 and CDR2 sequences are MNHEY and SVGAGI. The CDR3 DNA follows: TGTGCCAGCAGCTCCCCAGGGAGGAATCAGCCCCAGCATTTT. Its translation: CASSSPGRNQPQHF.

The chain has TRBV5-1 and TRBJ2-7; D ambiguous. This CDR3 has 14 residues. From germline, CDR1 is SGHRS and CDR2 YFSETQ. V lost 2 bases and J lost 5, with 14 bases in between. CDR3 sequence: CASSFSGSQDEQYF. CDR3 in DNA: TGCGCCAGCAGCTTCTCCGGCAGTCAGGACGAGCAGTACTTC.

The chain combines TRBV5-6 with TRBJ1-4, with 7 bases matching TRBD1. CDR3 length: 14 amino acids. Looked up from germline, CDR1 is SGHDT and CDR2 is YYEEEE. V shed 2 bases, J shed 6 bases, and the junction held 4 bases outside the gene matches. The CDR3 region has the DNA TGTGCCAGCAGCTTTCAGGGGGTTGATGAAAAACTGTTTTTT. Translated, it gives CASSFQGVDEKLFF.

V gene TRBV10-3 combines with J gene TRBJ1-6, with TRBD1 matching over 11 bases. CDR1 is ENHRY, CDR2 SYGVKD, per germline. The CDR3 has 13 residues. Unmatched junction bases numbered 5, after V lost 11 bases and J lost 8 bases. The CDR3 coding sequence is TGTGCCGTCGGACAGGGGGCTTATTCACCCCTCCACTTT. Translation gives CAVGQGAYSPLHF.

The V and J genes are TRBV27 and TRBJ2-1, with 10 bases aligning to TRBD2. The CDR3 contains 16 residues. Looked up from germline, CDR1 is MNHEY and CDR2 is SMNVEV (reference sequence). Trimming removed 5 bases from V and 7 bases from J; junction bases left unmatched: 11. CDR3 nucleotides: TGTGCCAGCAGTACCCCCGGGGCTAGCGGGAGTAATGAGCAGTTCTTC. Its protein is CASSTPGASGSNEQFF.

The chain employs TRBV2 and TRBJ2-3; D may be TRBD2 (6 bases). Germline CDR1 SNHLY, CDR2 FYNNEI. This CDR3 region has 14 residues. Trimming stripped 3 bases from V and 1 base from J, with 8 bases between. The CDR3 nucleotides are TGTGCCAGCAGTGAGCAGCGGGGCACAGATACGCAGTATTTT. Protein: CASSEQRGTDTQYF.

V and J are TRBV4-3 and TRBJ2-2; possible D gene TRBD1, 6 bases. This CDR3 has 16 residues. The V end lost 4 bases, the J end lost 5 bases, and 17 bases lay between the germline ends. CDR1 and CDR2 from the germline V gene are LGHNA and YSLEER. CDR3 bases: TGCGCCAGCAGCCGGGTACCAACAGGGTCGACCGGGGAGCTGTTTTTT. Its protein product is CASSRVPTGSTGELFF.

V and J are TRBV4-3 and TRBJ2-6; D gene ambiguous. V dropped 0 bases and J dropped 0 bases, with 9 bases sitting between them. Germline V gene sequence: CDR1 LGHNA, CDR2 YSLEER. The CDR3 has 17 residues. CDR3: CASSQDLRSSGANVLTF. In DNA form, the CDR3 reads TGCGCCAGCAGCCAAGATCTGAGGAGCTCTGGGGCCAACGTCCTGACTTTC.

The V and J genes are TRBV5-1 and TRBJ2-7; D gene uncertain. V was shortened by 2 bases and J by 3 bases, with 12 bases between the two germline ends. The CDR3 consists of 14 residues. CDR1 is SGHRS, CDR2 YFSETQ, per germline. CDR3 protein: CASSLCLVIYEQYF. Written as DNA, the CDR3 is TGCGCCAGCAGCTTATGCCTAGTTATCTACGAGCAGTACTTC.

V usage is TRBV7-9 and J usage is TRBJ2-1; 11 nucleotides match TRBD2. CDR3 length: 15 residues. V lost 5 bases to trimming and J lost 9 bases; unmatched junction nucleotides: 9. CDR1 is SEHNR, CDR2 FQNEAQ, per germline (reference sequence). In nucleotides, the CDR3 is TGTGCCAGCAGCGGTAGCGGGGGGGCTAGTGTTGAGCAGTTCTTC. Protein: CASSGSGGASVEQFF.

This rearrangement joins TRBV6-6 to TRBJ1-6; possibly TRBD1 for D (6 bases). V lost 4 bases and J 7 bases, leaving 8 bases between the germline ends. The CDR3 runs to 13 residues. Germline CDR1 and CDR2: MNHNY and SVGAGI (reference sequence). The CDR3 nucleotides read TGTGCCAGCAGTTCGCAGGGGAATTCACCCCTCCACTTT. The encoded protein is CASSSQGNSPLHF.

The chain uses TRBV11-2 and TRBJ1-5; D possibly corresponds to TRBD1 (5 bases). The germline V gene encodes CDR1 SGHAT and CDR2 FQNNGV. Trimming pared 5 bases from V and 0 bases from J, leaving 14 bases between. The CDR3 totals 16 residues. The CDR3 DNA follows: TGTGCCAGCAGCAAGGAGGGGACCTATAGCAATCAGCCCCAGCATTTT. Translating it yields CASSKEGTYSNQPQHF.

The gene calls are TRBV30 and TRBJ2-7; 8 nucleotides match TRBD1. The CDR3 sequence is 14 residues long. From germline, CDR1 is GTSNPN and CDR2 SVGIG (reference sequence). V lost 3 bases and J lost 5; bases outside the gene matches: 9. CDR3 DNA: TGTGCCTGGAGGTTCGGACAGGGTTTTAACGAGCAGTACTTC. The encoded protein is CAWRFGQGFNEQYF.